This is a list of T cell receptor beta chains from one sample in a study of T-cell reconstitution after alpha-beta-depleted transplantation in children. TCRdb processed the PCR reads anew with MiXCR; each CDR3 protein has one entry. The sample holds 200,000 to 300,000 distinct CDR3 sequences, 6.5% to 10% seen once. The sample here was PBMCs, mostly from graft donor cells, taken 180 days after TCRalphabeta/CD19-depleted stem cell transplant. These receptors were collected from a male patient younger than 18 who had a stem cell transplant for acute lymphoblastic leukemia, so the T cells may come from the graft donor. Both conserved end residues are part of each CDR3. A D gene is named only where the DNA matches it firmly. Size is omitted from some rows. Given values are once, few, many or a class for expanded clones.

v_gene,d_gene,j_gene,abundance,CDR3nt,CDR3aa
TRBV5-6,TRBD1,TRBJ2-5,many,TGTGCCAGCAGCTTAGGGACAGGGATGGAGACCCAGTACTTC,CASSLGTGMETQYF
TRBV5-5,NA,TRBJ2-2,many,TGTGCCAGCAGCTTGGCCGATGGGAGAGGAGGCACCGGGGAGCTGTTTTTT,CASSLADGRGGTGELFF
TRBV11-2,TRBD2,TRBJ2-2,many,TGTGCCAGCAGCACCCTCAGGACTAGCCCCGGGGAGCTGTTTTTT,CASSTLRTSPGELFF
TRBV24-1,NA,TRBJ2-3,many,TGTGCCACCAGTGATTTCTGGGGGCGATTCGATACGCAGTATTTT,CATSDFWGRFDTQYF
TRBV5-5,NA,TRBJ2-7,many,TGTGCCAGCAGCTTGGGGGTGTCCGGGTACGAGCAGTACTTC,CASSLGVSGYEQYF
TRBV12-3/TRBV12-4,NA,TRBJ1-6,many,TGTGCCAGCAGTTTATCCCCTGCGGGACCGAATTCACCCCTCCACTTT,CASSLSPAGPNSPLHF
TRBV9,TRBD2,TRBJ2-1,many,TGTGCCAGCAGCGTCGGGGGGATATCCTACAATGAGCAGTTCTTC,CASSVGGISYNEQFF
TRBV7-3,NA,TRBJ2-7,many,TGTGCCAGCAGCCGAGATGGGACATCCTCCTACGAGCAGTACTTC,CASSRDGTSSYEQYF
TRBV20-1,NA,TRBJ1-1,many,TGCAGTGCTAGCAGACAGATAATGAACACTGAAGCTTTCTTT,CSASRQIMNTEAFF
TRBV28,NA,TRBJ2-1,many,TGTGCCAGCAGTGACAATGAGCAGTTCTTC,CASSDNEQFF
TRBV12-3/TRBV12-4,NA,TRBJ1-4,many,TGTGCCGTTAGGCGGGATAGGGAAAAACTGTTTTTT,CAVRRDREKLFF
TRBV10-1,TRBD2,TRBJ2-7,many,TGCGCCAGCAGTGATGGGCTAGCGGGAGCCTACGAGCAGTACTTC,CASSDGLAGAYEQYF
TRBV29-1,TRBD1,TRBJ2-1,many,TGCAGCGTAGGGGGTAGGAAGGGAGACAGGGGGAGGTTCTCCTACAATGAGCAGTTCTTC,CSVGGRKGDRGRFSYNEQFF
TRBV21-1,NA,TRBJ1-2,many,TGTGCCAGCAGCAAAGAGGGCCGGAGCGCGGGCGGAAATGGCTACACCTTC,CASSKEGRSAGGNGYTF
TRBV6-2/TRBV6-3,NA,TRBJ2-1,many,TGTGCCAGCAGTGCTTCGGGAGCTCGAAGGGAGTTCTTC,CASSASGARREFF
TRBV20-1,TRBD1,TRBJ1-2,many,TGCAGTGCCCGACAGGGTCGGTGGGACTATGGCTACACCTTC,CSARQGRWDYGYTF
TRBV5-6,NA,TRBJ1-1,many,TGTGCCAGCAGCCGAGGCGAGCTTATGAACACTGAAGCTTTCTTT,CASSRGELMNTEAFF
TRBV7-9,TRBD2,TRBJ2-4,many,TGTGCCAGCAGTTTAGCGGGGGTCAAAAACATTCAGTACTTC,CASSLAGVKNIQYF
TRBV6-2/TRBV6-3,NA,TRBJ1-1,many,TGTGCCAGCAACGACAGGTTGAACACTGAAGCTTTCTTT,CASNDRLNTEAFF
TRBV7-2,TRBD1,TRBJ1-5,NA,TGTGCCAGCAGCAAGCTCCCAGGGGGGACGGGCAATCAGCCCCAGCATTTT,CASSKLPGGTGNQPQHF
TRBV13,NA,TRBJ2-4,many,TGTGCCAGCAGCCAAACAGGGACCAAAAACATTCAGTACTTC,CASSQTGTKNIQYF
TRBV7-7,NA,TRBJ2-2,many,TGTGCTAGCAGCTTAATCACAGGGAGCGGGGAGCTGTTTTTT,CASSLITGSGELFF
TRBV27,NA,TRBJ2-1,many,TGTGCCAGCAGTCTCCGGGACAATTACAATGAGCAGTTCTTC,CASSLRDNYNEQFF
TRBV20-1,NA,TRBJ1-2,many,TGCAGTGCTGGCAGGAACTACACCTTC,CSAGRNYTF
TRBV3-1,NA,TRBJ2-7,many,TGTGCCAGCAGCCAAGGGAACCGGGGGCTTAACTACGAGCAGTACTTC,CASSQGNRGLNYEQYF
TRBV29-1,NA,TRBJ2-1,many,TGCAGCGGGCTTCGTGAAAACTCCTACAATGAGCAGTTCTTC,CSGLRENSYNEQFF
TRBV18,NA,TRBJ2-5,many,TGTGCCAGCTCCCCCAGATTTTTGGAGACCCAGTACTTC,CASSPRFLETQYF
TRBV4-1,TRBD2,TRBJ2-3,many,TGCGCCAGCAGCCAAGAATGGATCCCTAGCGGGGGGCAGGTCTATCCAGATACGCAGTATTTT,CASSQEWIPSGGQVYPDTQYF
TRBV5-1,NA,TRBJ2-3,medium-sized,TGCGCCAGCAGCTGGGACACGAGCACAGATACGCAGTATTTT,CASSWDTSTDTQYF
TRBV6-5,TRBD2,TRBJ2-7,many,TGTGCCAGCCGGGAGGGAGGCTACGAGCAGTACTTC,CASREGGYEQYF
TRBV29-1,NA,TRBJ1-1,many,TGCAGCGTCTGCCTGGGGGGGAACACTGAAGCTTTCTTT,CSVCLGGNTEAFF
TRBV6-1,TRBD2,TRBJ2-3,many,TGTGCCAGCAGTAGAAACGTCGCGGGAGCGGTCACAGATACGCAGTATTTT,CASSRNVAGAVTDTQYF
TRBV6-4,TRBD2,TRBJ2-7,NA,TGTGCCAGCAGTCTTATTTCAGCGGGAGACAGTTACGAGCAGTACTTC,CASSLISAGDSYEQYF
TRBV6-2/TRBV6-3,TRBD2,TRBJ2-7,many,TGTGCCAGCAGTGTGGGACTAGCGGCCTACGAGCAGTACTTC,CASSVGLAAYEQYF
TRBV7-9,NA,TRBJ1-1,many,TGTGCCAGCAGCTCCCTGACCAGGGGAGATCGAGCTTTCTTT,CASSSLTRGDRAFF
TRBV4-2,NA,TRBJ1-2,many,TGTGCCAGCAGCCAAGACAGAAAGGCCTATGGCTACACCTTC,CASSQDRKAYGYTF
TRBV7-2,NA,TRBJ1-1,many,TGTGCCAGCAGCTCACAGACCGGCACTGAAGCTTTCTTT,CASSSQTGTEAFF
TRBV12-3/TRBV12-4,NA,TRBJ1-5,many,TGTGCCAGCAGTTCGTCTACGTCAGGGAGCCCTTTCAATCAGCCCCAGCATTTT,CASSSSTSGSPFNQPQHF
TRBV9,NA,TRBJ1-6,NA,TGTGCCAGCAGCGCAGCCGGGCCCCTCAATTCACCCCTCCACTTT,CASSAAGPLNSPLHF
TRBV7-8,TRBD2,TRBJ2-2,many,TGTGCCAGCAGCCCCGGACTAGCGGGGAACACCGGGGAGCTGTTTTTT,CASSPGLAGNTGELFF